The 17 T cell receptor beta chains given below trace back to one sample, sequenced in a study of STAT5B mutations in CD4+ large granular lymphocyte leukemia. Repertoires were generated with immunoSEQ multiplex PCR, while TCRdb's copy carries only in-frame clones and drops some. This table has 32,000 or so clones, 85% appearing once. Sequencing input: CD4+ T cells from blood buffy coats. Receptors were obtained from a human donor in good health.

CDR3 sequence reads: CASSLTRINQETQYF. In nucleotides, the CDR3 is TGTGCCAGCAGTTTAACCCGTATAAACCAAGAGACCCAGTACTTC. The rearrangement links TRBV27 to TRBJ2-5; D not certain. From germline, CDR1 is MNHEY and CDR2 SMNVEV (reference sequence). This CDR3 comprises 15 residues. Trimming left V 2 bases short and J 0 bases short, with 10 bases between.

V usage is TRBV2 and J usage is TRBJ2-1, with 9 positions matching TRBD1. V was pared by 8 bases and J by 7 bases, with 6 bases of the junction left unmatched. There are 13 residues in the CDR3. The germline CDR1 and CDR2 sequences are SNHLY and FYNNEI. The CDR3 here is CASSGQGLNEQFF. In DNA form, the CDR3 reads TGTGCCAGCTCGGGACAGGGTTTAAATGAGCAGTTCTTC.

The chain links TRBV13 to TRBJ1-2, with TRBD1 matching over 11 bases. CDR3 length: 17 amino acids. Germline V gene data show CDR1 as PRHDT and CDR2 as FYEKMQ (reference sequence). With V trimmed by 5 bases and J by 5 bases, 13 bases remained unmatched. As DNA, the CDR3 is TGTGCCAGCAGCCCGCCGTATTGGACAGGGGGCTTTTATGGCTACACCTTC. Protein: CASSPPYWTGGFYGYTF.

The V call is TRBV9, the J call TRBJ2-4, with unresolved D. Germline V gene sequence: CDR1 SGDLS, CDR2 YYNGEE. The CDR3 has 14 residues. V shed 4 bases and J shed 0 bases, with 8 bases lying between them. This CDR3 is CASSYSVAKNIQYF. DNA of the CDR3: TGTGCCAGCAGCTATTCGGTAGCCAAAAACATTCAGTACTTC.

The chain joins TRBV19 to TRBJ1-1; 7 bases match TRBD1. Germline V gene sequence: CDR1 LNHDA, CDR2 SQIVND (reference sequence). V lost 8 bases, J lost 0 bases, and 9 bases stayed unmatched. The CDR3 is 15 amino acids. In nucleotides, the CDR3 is TGTGCCAGTTCAGTCTGGGGACAGCTGAACACTGAAGCTTTCTTT. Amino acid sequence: CASSVWGQLNTEAFF. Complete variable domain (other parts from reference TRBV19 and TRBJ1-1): DGGITQSPKYLFRKEGQNVTLSCEQNLNHDAMYWYRQDPGQGLRLIYYSQIVNDFQKGDIAEGYSVSREKKESFPLTVTSAQKNPTAFYLCASSVWGQLNTEAFFGQGTRLTVV.

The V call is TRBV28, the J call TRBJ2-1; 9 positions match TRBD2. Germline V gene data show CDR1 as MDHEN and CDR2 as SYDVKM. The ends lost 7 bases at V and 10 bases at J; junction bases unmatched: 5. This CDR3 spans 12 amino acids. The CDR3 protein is CASKTSGQEQFF. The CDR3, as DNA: TGTGCCAGCAAGACTAGCGGACAAGAGCAGTTCTTC.

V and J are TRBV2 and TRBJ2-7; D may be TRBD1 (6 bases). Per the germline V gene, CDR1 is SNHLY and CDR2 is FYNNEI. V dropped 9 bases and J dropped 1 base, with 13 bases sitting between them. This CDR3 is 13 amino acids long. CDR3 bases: TGTGCCAGTCACAGGGAACTGTCCTACGAGCAGTACTTC. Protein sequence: CASHRELSYEQYF.

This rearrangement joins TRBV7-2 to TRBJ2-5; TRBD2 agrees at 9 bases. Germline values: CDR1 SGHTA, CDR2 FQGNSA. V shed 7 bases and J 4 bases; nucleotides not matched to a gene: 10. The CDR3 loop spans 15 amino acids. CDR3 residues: CASTARGTSRETQYF. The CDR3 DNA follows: TGTGCCAGCACAGCAAGGGGGACTAGCAGAGAGACCCAGTACTTC.

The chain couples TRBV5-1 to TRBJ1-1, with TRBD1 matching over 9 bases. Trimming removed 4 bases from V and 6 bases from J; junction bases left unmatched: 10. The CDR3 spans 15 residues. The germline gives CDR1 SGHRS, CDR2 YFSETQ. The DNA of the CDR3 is TGCGCCAGCAGCGACCGGGACAGGGAAATCCCTGAAGCTTTCTTT. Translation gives CASSDRDREIPEAFF.

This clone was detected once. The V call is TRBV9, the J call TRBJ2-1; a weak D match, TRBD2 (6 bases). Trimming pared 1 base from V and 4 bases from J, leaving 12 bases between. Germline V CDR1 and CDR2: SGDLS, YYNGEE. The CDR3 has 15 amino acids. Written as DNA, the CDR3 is TGTGCCAGCAGCGTAAGGGCGGGACCGTACAATGAGCAGTTCTTC. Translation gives CASSVRAGPYNEQFF.

The CDR3 sequence: CASTRAGGREETQYF. CDR3 bases: TGCGCCAGCACGCGGGCGGGAGGGAGAGAAGAGACCCAGTACTTC. V and J are TRBV4-1 and TRBJ2-5, with 9 bases aligning to TRBD2. Germline values: CDR1 MGHRA, CDR2 YSYEKL. This CDR3 spans 15 amino acids. V lost 7 bases, J lost 3 bases, and 9 bases stayed unmatched.

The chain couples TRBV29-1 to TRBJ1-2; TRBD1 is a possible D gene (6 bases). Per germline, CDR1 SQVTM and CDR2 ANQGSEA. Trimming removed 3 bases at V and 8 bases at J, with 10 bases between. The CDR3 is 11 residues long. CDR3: CSVDRGYGYTF. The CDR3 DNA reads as TGCAGCGTTGACAGGGGTTACGGCTACACCTTC.

CDR3 coding DNA: TGTGCCACCACCTCCGGGGGCCATGGCTACACCTTC. Its translation is CATTSGGHGYTF. The gene calls are TRBV2 and TRBJ1-2; D may be TRBD1 (6 bases). Trimming stripped 10 bases from V and 6 bases from J, with 15 bases between. In germline, CDR1 is SNHLY, CDR2 FYNNEI. This CDR3 contains 12 residues.

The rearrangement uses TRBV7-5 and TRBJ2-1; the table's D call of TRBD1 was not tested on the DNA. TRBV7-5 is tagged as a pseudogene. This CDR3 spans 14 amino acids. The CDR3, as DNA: TGTGTCAGAATTACGGGACAGGGGTACAATGAGCAGTTCTTC. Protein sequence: CVRITGQGYNEQFF.

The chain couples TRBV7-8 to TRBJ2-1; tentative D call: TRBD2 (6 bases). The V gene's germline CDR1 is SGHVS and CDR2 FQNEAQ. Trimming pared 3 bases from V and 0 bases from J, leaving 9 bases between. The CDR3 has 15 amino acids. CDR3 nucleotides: TGTGCCAGCAGCTTGGGACTCAGCTCCTACAATGAGCAGTTCTTC. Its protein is CASSLGLSSYNEQFF.

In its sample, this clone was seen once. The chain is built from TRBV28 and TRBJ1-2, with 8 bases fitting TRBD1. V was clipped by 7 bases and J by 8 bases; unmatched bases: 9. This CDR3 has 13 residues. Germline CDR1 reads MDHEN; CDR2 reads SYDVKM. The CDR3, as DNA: TGTGCCAGCACCTTAACACAGGGGGGAGGCTACACCTTC. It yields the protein CASTLTQGGGYTF.

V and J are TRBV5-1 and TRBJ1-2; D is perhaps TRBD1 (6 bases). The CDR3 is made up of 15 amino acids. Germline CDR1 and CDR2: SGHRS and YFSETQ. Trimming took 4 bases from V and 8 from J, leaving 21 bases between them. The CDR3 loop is CASSRDTVVMRGYTF. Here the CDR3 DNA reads TGCGCCAGCAGCCGGGACACGGTCGTCATGCGAGGCTACACCTTC.